The TCR beta chain under discussion was sequenced for a study of T cell repertoires in cytomegalovirus infection. The CDR3 covers 13 residues. Trimming pared 10 bases from V and 0 bases from J, leaving 12 bases between. Looked up from germline, CDR1 is ENHRY and CDR2 is SYGVKD. Study-level points and caveats: Frequencies of public TCR beta families were cumulated, and this identified carriers of CMV plus the relevant HLA. Across the ex vivo response, the dominant clonotypes were HLA-C-restricted CMV-specific TCR beta clonotypes.

One entry per CDR3 protein results from TCRdb running MiXCR on the reads. The repertoire consists of about 360,000 distinct CDR3 sequences, with around a third occurring once and the leading ten covering roughly 13%. Note on this clonotype: The antigen remains undetermined.

This sequence originates from a human donor in good health (CMV status not recorded). Some clones in this sample may be carry-over from other donors' samples. This rearrangement joins TRBV10-3 to TRBJ2-5; tentative D call: TRBD1 (5 bases). The sample in question was cultured PBMCs, obtained from culture after CMV antigen stimulation. The CDR3 sequence is CATRTTDQETQYF. The CDR3 DNA follows: TGTGCCACTAGGACAACGGACCAAGAGACCCAGTACTTC.